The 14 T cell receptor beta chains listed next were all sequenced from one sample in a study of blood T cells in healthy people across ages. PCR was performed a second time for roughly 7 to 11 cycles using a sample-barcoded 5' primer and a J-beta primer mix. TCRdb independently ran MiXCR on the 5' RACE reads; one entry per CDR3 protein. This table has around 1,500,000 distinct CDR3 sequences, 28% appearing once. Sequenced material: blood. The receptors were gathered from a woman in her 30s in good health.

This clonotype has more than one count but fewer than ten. CDR3 in DNA: TGCGCCAGCAGCCAAGCCCCTTCTAGCGGGATAAACACCGGGGAGCTGTTTTTT. Its protein product is CASSQAPSSGINTGELFF. The chain recombines TRBV4-3 with TRBJ2-2; TRBD2 aligns across 9 bases. V dropped 1 base and J dropped 2; count of bases not matched to a gene: 8. The CDR3 loop spans 18 amino acids. Germline CDR1 and CDR2: LGHNA and YSLEER.

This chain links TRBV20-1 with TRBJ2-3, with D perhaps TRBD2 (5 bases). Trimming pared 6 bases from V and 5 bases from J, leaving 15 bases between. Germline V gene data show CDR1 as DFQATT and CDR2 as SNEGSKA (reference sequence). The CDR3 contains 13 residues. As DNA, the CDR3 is TGCAGTGCCAGTTGGAGGTCCGAAGATACGCAGTATTTT. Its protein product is CSASWRSEDTQYF.

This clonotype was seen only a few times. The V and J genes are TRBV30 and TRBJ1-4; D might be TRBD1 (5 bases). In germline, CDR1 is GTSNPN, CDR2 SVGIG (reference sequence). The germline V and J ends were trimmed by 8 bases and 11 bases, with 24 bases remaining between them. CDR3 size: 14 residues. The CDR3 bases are TGTGCCCGGAATTCGCCTGGAGGGACGCGGAAACTGTTTTTT. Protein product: CARNSPGGTRKLFF.

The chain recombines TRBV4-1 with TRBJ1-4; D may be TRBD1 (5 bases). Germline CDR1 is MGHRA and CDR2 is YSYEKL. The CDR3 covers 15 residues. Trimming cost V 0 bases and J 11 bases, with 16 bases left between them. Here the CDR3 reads CASSQEGRLREKLFF. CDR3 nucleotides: TGCGCCAGCAGCCAAGAGGGACGACTTAGGGAGAAACTGTTTTTT.

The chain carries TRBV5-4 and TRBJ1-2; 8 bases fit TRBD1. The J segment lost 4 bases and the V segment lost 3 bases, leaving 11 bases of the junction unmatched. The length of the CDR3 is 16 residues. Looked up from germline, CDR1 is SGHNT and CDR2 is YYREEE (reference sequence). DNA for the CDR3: TGTGCCAGCAGCTCACTGGGCAGGGGGCGCGGCTATGGCTACACCTTC. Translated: CASSSLGRGRGYGYTF.

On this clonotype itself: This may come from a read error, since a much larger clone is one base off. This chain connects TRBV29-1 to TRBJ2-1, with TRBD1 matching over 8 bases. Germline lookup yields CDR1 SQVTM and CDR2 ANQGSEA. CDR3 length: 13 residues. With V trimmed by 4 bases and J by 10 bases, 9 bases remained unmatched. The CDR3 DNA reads TGCAGCGTTGGGAACAGGGGGTTGTACGAGCAGTTCTTC. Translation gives CSVGNRGLYEQFF.

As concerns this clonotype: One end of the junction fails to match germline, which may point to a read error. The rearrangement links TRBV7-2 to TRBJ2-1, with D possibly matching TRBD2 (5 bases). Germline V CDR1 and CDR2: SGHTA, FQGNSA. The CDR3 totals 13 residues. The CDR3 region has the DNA TGCGCCAGCAGCTTAGCGACCGGTGATCGGCGGTTCTTC. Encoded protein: CASSLATGDRRFF.

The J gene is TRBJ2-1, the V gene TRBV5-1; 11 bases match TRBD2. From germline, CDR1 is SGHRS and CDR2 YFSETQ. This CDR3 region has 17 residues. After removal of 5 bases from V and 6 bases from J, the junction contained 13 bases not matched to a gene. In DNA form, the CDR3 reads TGCGCCAGCAGACTTGTAGCGGGAGGGCCCCTCGGCAATGAGCAGTTCTTC. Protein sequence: CASRLVAGGPLGNEQFF. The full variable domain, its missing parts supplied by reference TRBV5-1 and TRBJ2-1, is KAGVTQTPRYLIKTRGQQVTLSCSPISGHRSVSWYQQTPGQGLQFLFEYFSETQRNKGNFPGRFSGRQFSNSRSEMNVSTLELGDSALYLCASRLVAGGPLGNEQFFGPGTRLTVL.

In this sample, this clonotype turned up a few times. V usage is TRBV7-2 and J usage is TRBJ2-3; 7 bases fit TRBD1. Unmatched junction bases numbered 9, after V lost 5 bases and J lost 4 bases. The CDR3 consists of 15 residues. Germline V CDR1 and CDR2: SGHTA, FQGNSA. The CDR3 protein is CASSKGGPGADTQYF. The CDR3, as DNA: TGTGCCAGCAGCAAAGGGGGCCCAGGGGCAGATACGCAGTATTTT.

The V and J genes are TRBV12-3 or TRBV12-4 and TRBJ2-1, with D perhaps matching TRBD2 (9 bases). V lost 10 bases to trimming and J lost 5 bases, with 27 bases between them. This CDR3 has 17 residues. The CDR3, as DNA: TGTGCCACCAGGACAGGGATGACTAGCGGCTATAACAATGAGCAGTTCTTC. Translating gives CATRTGMTSGYNNEQFF.

DNA for the CDR3: TGTGCCAGCAGCGGTCTCGGACAGGGGGCAGATACGCAGTATTTT. Translated, it gives CASSGLGQGADTQYF. The chain carries TRBV9 and TRBJ2-3, with 10 bases fitting TRBD1. The CDR3 contains 15 residues. CDR1 and CDR2 (germline): SGDLS, YYNGEE. Trimming cost V 3 bases and J 4 bases; bases outside gene matches: 5.

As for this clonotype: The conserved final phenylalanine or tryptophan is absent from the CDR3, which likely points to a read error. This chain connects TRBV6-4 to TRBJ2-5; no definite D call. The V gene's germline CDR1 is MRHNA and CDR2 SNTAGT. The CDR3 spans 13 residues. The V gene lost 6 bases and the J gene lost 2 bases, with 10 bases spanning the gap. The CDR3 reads CASSFSPQETQYL. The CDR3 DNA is TGTGCCAGCAGCTTCTCCCCTCAAGAGACCCAGTACTTA.

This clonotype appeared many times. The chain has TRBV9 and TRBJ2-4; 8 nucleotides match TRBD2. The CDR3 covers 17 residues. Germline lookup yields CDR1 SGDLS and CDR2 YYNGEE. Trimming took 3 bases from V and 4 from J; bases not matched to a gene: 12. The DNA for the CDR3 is TGTGCCAGCAGCGAGACCCCTCTGGCGGGAGGAAAAAACATTCAGTACTTC. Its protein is CASSETPLAGGKNIQYF.

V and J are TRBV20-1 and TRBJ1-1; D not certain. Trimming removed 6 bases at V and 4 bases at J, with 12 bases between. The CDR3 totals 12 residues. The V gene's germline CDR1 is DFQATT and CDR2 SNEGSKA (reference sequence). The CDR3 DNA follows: TGCAGTGCCCGGGGATGGACCACTGAAGCTTTCTTT. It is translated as CSARGWTTEAFF.